The entry that follows covers one T cell receptor beta chain sequence. Its antigen is not known. The sample originates from a study of lymphopenia after photon versus proton radiotherapy. Points from the study as a whole: Better survival with proton therapy was suggested as possible, not demonstrated. Oligoclonal CD8+ Temra expansion after nadir drove photon patients' diversity drop. Larger post-nadir TCR diversity loss correlated inversely with survival in deceased patients. Photon-treated patients lost naive T cells and TCR diversity; proton-treated stayed stable.

The method was immunoSEQ multiplex PCR; TCRdb's version includes in-frame clones alone and lacks a portion of them. The sample lists about 16,000 clones; over 75% were seen once. The V end lost 3 bases, the J end lost 4 bases, and 10 bases lay between the germline ends. This CDR3 has 14 residues. CDR1 and CDR2 from the germline V gene are LNHDA and SQIVND (reference sequence). The rearrangement joins TRBV19 to TRBJ1-5; D not resolved. This clonotype was obtained from a man between 65 and 80 years old with pancreatic cancer. The material was peripheral blood, obtained from a patient treated with proton-based radiotherapy. CDR3 sequence reads: CASSIGRQNQPQHF. In DNA, the CDR3 is TGTGCCAGTAGTATTGGGAGACAAAATCAGCCCCAGCATTTT.